One sample yielded the 7 T cell receptor beta chains listed below, sequenced in a study of blood T cell repertoires in COVID-19. Generated by immunoSEQ multiplex PCR, the TCRdb table keeps only in-frame clones and is missing some. The sample records approximately 200,000 clones, about 87% being singletons. The sequenced material came from PBMCs or T cells enriched from blood (not recorded which). These receptors all stem from a man aged 18 to 30 with acute COVID-19.

This chain links TRBV1 with TRBJ1-3; the DNA was not used to check the table's D call, TRBD1. TRBV1 is a pseudogene segment. The CDR3 loop spans 13 amino acids. The CDR3 here is CTSSLRQGNTIYF. The CDR3 DNA sequence: TGCACCAGCAGCCTAAGACAGGGAAACACCATATATTTT.

The chain has TRBV30 and TRBJ2-1; D may be TRBD2 (6 bases). The CDR3 is 12 residues long. Germline lookup yields CDR1 GTSNPN and CDR2 SVGIG (reference sequence). V lost 1 base and J lost 9, with 10 bases in between. The CDR3 is CAWSGGVGEQFF. CDR3 DNA: TGTGCCTGGAGTGGGGGGGTAGGTGAGCAGTTCTTC.

In its sample, this clone was seen once. V usage is TRBV18 and J usage is TRBJ2-4; no reliable D call. The CDR3 has 14 amino acids. V dropped 5 bases and J dropped 6 bases, with 14 bases sitting between them. CDR1 KGHSH and CDR2 LQKENI come from the germline V gene. The DNA of the CDR3 is TGTGCCAGCTCATCTGACACGCAGCTAAACATTCAGTACTTC. It encodes CASSSDTQLNIQYF.

V usage is TRBV13 and J usage is TRBJ1-6; tentative D call: TRBD1 (5 bases). V lost 4 bases to trimming and J lost 8 bases, with 21 bases between them. CDR3 length: 17 residues. Germline V gene lookup returns CDR1 PRHDT and CDR2 FYEKMQ (reference sequence). CDR3 nucleotide sequence: TGTGCCAGCAGCTCTCTGGACCACCAAGGGGCCTATTCACCCCTCCACTTT. Residues: CASSSLDHQGAYSPLHF.

The sample holds a few counts of this clone. The rearrangement links TRBV18 to TRBJ1-2; D gene uncertain. Germline V gene sequence: CDR1 KGHSH, CDR2 LQKENI. V shed 0 bases and J shed 2 bases, with 7 bases lying between them. The CDR3 covers 14 residues. CDR3 protein: CASSPPQVNYGYTF. The CDR3 DNA sequence: TGTGCCAGCTCACCACCTCAGGTGAACTATGGCTACACCTTC.

In nucleotides, the CDR3 is TGTGCCAGCAGCTTAGGTCCGGACTCCAAGACCCAGTACTTC. As protein: CASSLGPDSKTQYF. The chain uses TRBV7-2 and TRBJ2-5, with D maybe TRBD2 (5 bases). The CDR3 has 14 residues. Germline CDR1 and CDR2: SGHTA and FQGNSA. V lost 1 base to trimming and J lost 6 bases, with 12 bases between them. Supplemented by reference TRBV7-2 and TRBJ2-5, the full variable domain reads GAGVSQSPSNKVTEKGKDVELRCDPISGHTALYWYRQSLGQGLEFLIYFQGNSAPDKSGLPSDRFSAERTGGSVSTLTIQRTQQEDSAVYLCASSLGPDSKTQYFGPGTRLLVL.

This clone was observed a few times. The CDR3 DNA follows: TGTGCCAGCACGGCAGGTTACTATGGCTACACCTTC. Residues: CASTAGYYGYTF. V gene TRBV28 combines with J gene TRBJ1-2, with no clear D. CDR1 and CDR2 (germline): MDHEN, SYDVKM. V lost 7 bases to trimming and J lost 3 bases, with 9 bases between them. The CDR3 contains 12 residues.